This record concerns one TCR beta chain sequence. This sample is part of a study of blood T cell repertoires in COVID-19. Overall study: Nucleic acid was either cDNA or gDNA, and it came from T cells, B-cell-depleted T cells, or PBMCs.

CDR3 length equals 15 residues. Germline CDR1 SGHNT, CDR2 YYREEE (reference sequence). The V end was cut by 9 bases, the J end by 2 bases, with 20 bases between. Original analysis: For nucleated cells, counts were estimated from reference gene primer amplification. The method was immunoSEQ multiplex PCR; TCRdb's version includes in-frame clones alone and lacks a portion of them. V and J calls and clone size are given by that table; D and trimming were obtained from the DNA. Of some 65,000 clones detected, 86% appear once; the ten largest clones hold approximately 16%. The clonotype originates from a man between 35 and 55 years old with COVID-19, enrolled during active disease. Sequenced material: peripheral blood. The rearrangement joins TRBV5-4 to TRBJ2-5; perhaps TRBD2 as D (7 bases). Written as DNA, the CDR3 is TGTGCCACCCGGGGAGGGGGGGCCCCTCAAGAGACCCAGTACTTC. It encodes CATRGGGAPQETQYF. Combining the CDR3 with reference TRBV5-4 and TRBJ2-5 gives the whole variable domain ETGVTQSPTHLIKTRGQQVTLRCSSQSGHNTVSWYQQALGQGPQFIFQYYREEENGRGNFPPRFSGLQFPNYSSELNVNALELDDSALYLCATRGGGAPQETQYFGPGTRLLVL.